Each of the 21 T cell receptor beta chains below was sequenced from the same sample in a study of OX40 agonist ivuxolimab in advanced cancers. Profiling relied on immunoSEQ multiplex PCR, and the TCRdb table lists in-frame clones only, not all of them. The sample holds fewer than 25,000 clones, around 78% seen once. Source: CD4+ or CD8+ T cells sorted from blood, taken in a trial of the OX40 agonist ivuxolimab. These receptors were taken from an adult with an advanced solid tumor such as melanoma, head and neck, liver or kidney cancer.

In its sample, this clone was seen a few times. The V and J genes are TRBV7-3 and TRBJ2-2, with D perhaps given as TRBD1 or TRBD2 (5 bases each). The CDR3 is 15 residues long. The V gene's germline CDR1 is SGHTA and CDR2 FQGTGA. V lost 5 bases and J lost 2, with 12 bases in between. The CDR3 bases are TGTGCCAGCAGCCCCTGGGGGATCAACACCGGGGAGCTGTTTTTT. Protein product: CASSPWGINTGELFF.

The chain carries TRBV11-1 and TRBJ1-2, with D perhaps TRBD1 (5 bases). The germline V gene has CDR1 SGHAT and CDR2 FQDESV (reference sequence). Trimming took off 6 bases at V and 6 bases at J, with 17 bases between the two ends. CDR3 length: 14 residues. The chain's CDR3 is CASSYYAQGDGYTF. DNA for the CDR3: TGTGCCAGCAGTTACTATGCCCAGGGCGATGGCTACACCTTC.

This rearrangement joins TRBV9 to TRBJ2-5; D is ambiguous. The CDR3 length is 12 residues. The germline V gene has CDR1 SGDLS and CDR2 YYNGEE. V was cut by 8 bases and J by 2 bases, with 10 bases left in between. Written as DNA, the CDR3 is TGTGCCAGTGCCGCCACACAAGAGACCCAGTACTTC. As protein: CASAATQETQYF.

CDR3 nucleotides: TGTGCCACCAGCTCTACCGGTTCGAACCAAGAGACCCAGTACTTC. Protein product: CATSSTGSNQETQYF. This sequence joins TRBV15 and TRBJ2-5; D remains unclear. Trimming stripped 5 bases from V and 0 bases from J, with 13 bases between. Germline V lookup: CDR1 LNHNV, CDR2 YYDKDF (reference sequence). The CDR3 loop spans 15 amino acids.

This clone is labeled medium-sized. The chain has TRBV6-6 and TRBJ2-3; TRBD1 matches at 8 bases. The germline V gene encodes CDR1 MNHNY and CDR2 SVGAGI (reference sequence). J gave up 6 bases and V 8 bases, and 16 bases lay outside the gene matches. The length of the CDR3 is 16 residues. CDR3 region: CASQKGTTQGADTQYF. In DNA, the CDR3 is TGTGCCAGCCAAAAGGGAACGACGCAGGGGGCGGATACGCAGTATTTT.

The chain has TRBV10-3 and TRBJ2-5, with D perhaps TRBD2 (5 bases). CDR1 and CDR2 (germline): ENHRY, SYGVKD. The CDR3 loop spans 12 amino acids. V gave up 11 bases and J gave up 1 base, with 11 bases separating them. This CDR3 reads CASGGSQETQYF. In nucleotides, the CDR3 is TGTGCCTCGGGCGGGTCCCAAGAGACCCAGTACTTC.

This clone has only a few counts. The CDR3 reads CASSWDSRGGYTF. For the CDR3, the DNA is TGTGCCAGCAGCTGGGACAGCCGGGGCGGCTACACCTTC. The V gene is TRBV6-6, the J gene TRBJ1-2; 7 bases line up with TRBD1. The CDR3 has 13 amino acids. V trimming: 6 bases; J trimming: 8 bases; junction bases outside the gene matches: 9. The germline CDR1 and CDR2 sequences are MNHNY and SVGAGI (reference sequence).

A word on this clone: Other DNA sequences in the same sample also yield this CDR3. This CDR3 is CASSLHGLNNEQFF. The CDR3 region has the DNA TGTGCCAGCAGCCTGCACGGGCTAAACAATGAGCAGTTCTTC. The V gene is TRBV7-9, the J gene TRBJ2-1; no firm D call. Germline lookup yields CDR1 SEHNR and CDR2 FQNEAQ (reference sequence). The CDR3 sequence is 14 residues long. V gave up 5 bases and J gave up 5 bases, with 13 bases separating them. The full variable domain, its missing parts supplied by reference TRBV7-9 and TRBJ2-1, is DTGVSQNPRHKITKRGQNVTFRCDPISEHNRLYWYRQTLGQGPEFLTYFQNEAQLEKSRLLSDRFSAERPKGSFSTLEIQRTEQGDSAMYLCASSLHGLNNEQFFGPGTRLTVL.

This clone was seen only once. The chain joins TRBV9 to TRBJ1-1; TRBD1 aligns across 9 bases. V shed 4 bases, J shed 9 bases, and the junction held 7 bases outside the gene matches. The CDR3 is 13 amino acids. Germline V gene lookup returns CDR1 SGDLS and CDR2 YYNGEE. The CDR3 sequence is CASSSRGTGKAFF. The CDR3, as DNA: TGTGCCAGCAGCTCACGAGGGACAGGGAAAGCTTTCTTT.

This sequence joins TRBV4-3 and TRBJ2-1; no reliable D call. There are 16 residues in the CDR3. CDR1 is LGHNA, CDR2 YSLEER, per germline. The V end lost 0 bases, the J end lost 2 bases, and 11 bases lay between the germline ends. CDR3 nucleotide sequence: TGCGCCAGCAGCCAAGAAGAACGGAGCGCCTACAATGAGCAGTTCTTC. Protein sequence: CASSQEERSAYNEQFF.

The chain is built from TRBV10-3 and TRBJ2-7, with D tentatively TRBD1 (5 bases). Trimming pared 6 bases from V and 6 bases from J, leaving 9 bases between. This CDR3 is 11 amino acids long. Germline V lookup: CDR1 ENHRY, CDR2 SYGVKD. In nucleotides, the CDR3 is TGTGCCATCAGCCAGGGTACCGAGCAGTACTTC. It codes for CAISQGTEQYF.

The chain combines TRBV6-1 with TRBJ2-5; 10 nucleotides align to TRBD2. Looked up from germline, CDR1 is MNHNS and CDR2 is SASEGT. The CDR3 covers 15 residues. V dropped 3 bases and J dropped 1; count of bases not matched to a gene: 2. CDR3 sequence reads: CASSDLAGAQETQYF. DNA of the CDR3: TGTGCCAGCAGTGACCTAGCGGGAGCCCAAGAGACCCAGTACTTC.

The CDR3, as DNA: TGTGCCAGCAAAGGCGCAGGAGATACGCAGTATTTT. Amino acid sequence: CASKGAGDTQYF. The rearrangement uses TRBV11-3 and TRBJ2-3; D remains unclear. Germline V CDR1 and CDR2: SGHNT, YENEEA. Trimming stripped 7 bases from V and 5 bases from J, with 10 bases between. The CDR3 covers 12 residues.

The CDR3 bases are TGCGCCAGCAGCGCCTTACCGGGGCTGAACACTGAAGCTTTCTTT. It specifies CASSALPGLNTEAFF. The chain is built from TRBV5-1 and TRBJ1-1; weak D call: TRBD1 (5 bases). The germline gives CDR1 SGHRS, CDR2 YFSETQ. The CDR3 extends over 15 amino acids. The germline V and J ends were trimmed by 4 bases and 0 bases, with 13 bases remaining between them.

The chain uses TRBV19 and TRBJ1-1; D not certain. CDR3 size: 17 residues. Deletions cut 2 bases from V and 2 bases from J, with 18 bases between. Germline loops: CDR1 LNHDA, CDR2 SQIVND (reference sequence). The CDR3: CASSINPRRVENTEAFF. DNA of the CDR3: TGTGCCAGTAGTATAAACCCCCGGAGGGTGGAAAACACTGAAGCTTTCTTT.

By share, this clone ranks as medium-sized (0.01 to 0.1%). The chain employs TRBV6-5 and TRBJ2-7, with 9 nucleotides matching TRBD2. V lost 4 bases, J lost 7 bases, and 8 bases stayed unmatched. Germline lookup yields CDR1 MNHEY and CDR2 SVGAGI. The CDR3 sequence is 14 residues long. The CDR3, as DNA: TGTGCCAGCAGTTGGGTAGCGGGAGCGGGAGAGCAGTACTTC. Residues: CASSWVAGAGEQYF.

The rearrangement links TRBV6-1 to TRBJ2-7, with 8 bases identical to TRBD1. In germline, CDR1 is MNHNS, CDR2 SASEGT. The CDR3 sequence is 13 residues long. V lost 6 bases to trimming and J lost 3 bases; unmatched junction nucleotides: 4. CDR3 sequence: CASSRDRGYEQYF. CDR3 DNA sequence: TGTGCCAGCAGCCGTGACAGGGGCTACGAGCAGTACTTC.

The J gene is TRBJ2-5, the V gene TRBV5-1; TRBD1 is a possible D gene (6 bases). V shed 4 bases and J shed 3 bases, with 7 bases lying between them. CDR3 size: 12 residues. The germline V gene encodes CDR1 SGHRS and CDR2 YFSETQ. The CDR3 protein is CASSKGEETQYF. The CDR3 region has the DNA TGCGCCAGCAGCAAGGGGGAAGAGACCCAGTACTTC.

This clone occurred once. J is TRBJ1-1 and V is TRBV19; TRBD1 is a possible D gene (6 bases). The V gene's germline CDR1 is LNHDA and CDR2 SQIVND (reference sequence). The CDR3 is made up of 13 amino acids. V shed 7 bases and J shed 5 bases, with 14 bases lying between them. The CDR3 sequence is CASTQSRGTEAFF. CDR3 nucleotide sequence: TGTGCCAGTACCCAAAGCAGGGGTACTGAAGCTTTCTTT.

This clone was seen a handful of times. V is TRBV19 and J is TRBJ1-5; maybe TRBD1 (6 bases). The CDR3 is 16 amino acids. The V gene lost 5 bases and the J gene lost 0 bases, with 14 bases spanning the gap. Germline-derived CDR1 and CDR2 are LNHDA and SQIVND (reference sequence). The CDR3 loop reads CASSSRDMISNQPQHF. CDR3 coding DNA: TGTGCCAGTAGTTCCCGGGACATGATTAGCAATCAGCCCCAGCATTTT. Full variable domain (remainder filled in from reference TRBV19 and TRBJ1-5): DGGITQSPKYLFRKEGQNVTLSCEQNLNHDAMYWYRQDPGQGLRLIYYSQIVNDFQKGDIAEGYSVSREKKESFPLTVTSAQKNPTAFYLCASSSRDMISNQPQHFGDGTRLSIL.

The genes are TRBV27 and TRBJ1-6; D call uncertain. CDR1 is MNHEY, CDR2 SMNVEV, per germline (reference sequence). The V end was cut by 10 bases, the J end by 5 bases, with 12 bases between. This CDR3 is built from 13 residues. The DNA for the CDR3 is TGTGCCACCTCATGGACTGATAATTCACCCCTCCACTTT. It translates to CATSWTDNSPLHF.